The 27 T cell receptor beta chains given below trace back to one sample, sequenced in a study of cytomegalovirus exposure and HLA in healthy donors. Profiling relied on immunoSEQ multiplex PCR, and the TCRdb table lists in-frame clones only, not all of them. This sample yields roughly 130,000 clones, of which 85% to 90% are seen a single time; roughly 3% belongs to the top ten. The sequenced material came from PBMCs. Source of these receptors: a man aged 18 to 29 in good health and CMV-seronegative.

This chain uses TRBV9 with TRBJ2-5, with a tentative D call TRBD2 (7 bases). Per the germline V gene, CDR1 is SGDLS and CDR2 is YYNGEE. V was pared by 0 bases and J by 2 bases, with 14 bases between. The CDR3 is made up of 16 amino acids. CDR3 DNA: TGTGCCAGCAGCGTAGACAGAGGGGGGGGACAAGAGACCCAGTACTTC. It encodes CASSVDRGGGQETQYF.

The genes are TRBV19 and TRBJ2-7; 8 bases are shared with TRBD2. The CDR3 runs to 19 residues. From germline, CDR1 is LNHDA and CDR2 SQIVND (reference sequence). The trim removed 4 bases at V and 2 bases at J, leaving 19 bases unmatched. This chain's CDR3 is CASSSWGRAGSGETYEQYF. The CDR3 DNA follows: TGTGCCAGTAGTAGTTGGGGGCGCGCGGGTAGCGGGGAAACCTACGAGCAGTACTTC.

CDR3 in DNA: TGTGCCAGCAGCGTTTCCGGGACTAGTGTCACCGGGGAGCTGTTTTTT. It encodes CASSVSGTSVTGELFF. The rearrangement links TRBV5-8 to TRBJ2-2; 8 bases match TRBD2. Unmatched junction bases numbered 9, after V lost 4 bases and J lost 4 bases. The CDR3 consists of 16 residues. Germline CDR1 is SGHTS and CDR2 is YDEGEE.

The rearrangement joins TRBV10-3 to TRBJ2-3; D is uncertain. The germline CDR1 and CDR2 sequences are ENHRY and SYGVKD. This CDR3 comprises 14 residues. V gave up 0 bases and J gave up 4 bases, with 8 bases separating them. CDR3 DNA sequence: TGTGCCATCAGTGAGTCCCGGTCGGCAGATACGCAGTATTTT. Encoded protein: CAISESRSADTQYF.

This chain uses TRBV9 with TRBJ2-4; 8 bases fit TRBD2. V was clipped by 3 bases and J by 9 bases; unmatched bases: 5. CDR1 and CDR2 (germline): SGDLS, YYNGEE. This CDR3 has 13 residues. CDR3 sequence reads: CASSAPRGGIQYF. CDR3 nucleotides: TGTGCCAGCAGCGCTCCCCGGGGGGGCATTCAGTACTTC.

The chain links TRBV5-1 to TRBJ1-1; D unresolved. Germline CDR1 reads SGHRS; CDR2 reads YFSETQ. Trimming took 0 bases from V and 0 from J, leaving 9 bases between them. The CDR3 is 15 amino acids. CDR3 coding DNA: TGCGCCAGCAGCTTGGTAGGACTCATGAACACTGAAGCTTTCTTT. It codes for CASSLVGLMNTEAFF.

The J gene is TRBJ2-1, the V gene TRBV5-8; the match to TRBD1 covers 10 bases. The CDR3 is 15 residues long. Germline lookup yields CDR1 SGHTS and CDR2 YDEGEE. J was trimmed by 7 bases and V by 2 bases; bases with no gene match: 6. DNA for the CDR3: TGTGCCAGCAGCTTTAGACAGGGGGCAGGTAATGAGCAGTTCTTC. Its protein is CASSFRQGAGNEQFF. The entire variable domain, with the rest obtained from reference TRBV5-8 and TRBJ2-1, is as follows: EAGVTQSPTHLIKTRGQQATLRCSPISGHTSVYWYQQALGLGLQFLLWYDEGEERNRGNFPPRFSGRQFPNYSSELNVNALELEDSALYLCASSFRQGAGNEQFFGPGTRLTVL.

The chain couples TRBV19 to TRBJ1-5; D call uncertain. The V gene lost 8 bases and the J gene lost 7 bases, with 24 bases spanning the gap. The germline gives CDR1 LNHDA, CDR2 SQIVND (reference sequence). The CDR3 totals 16 residues. The CDR3: CASCKGAGSGRQPQHF. The CDR3 bases are TGTGCCAGTTGCAAGGGTGCGGGTTCTGGCAGGCAGCCCCAGCATTTT.

The chain employs TRBV6-5 and TRBJ2-7; perhaps TRBD2 as D (5 bases). The CDR3 spans 12 residues. V was clipped by 6 bases and J by 4 bases, with 10 bases between them. Looked up from germline, CDR1 is MNHEY and CDR2 is SVGAGI. The DNA for the CDR3 is TGTGCCAGCAGCCGGACGGGATACGAGCAGTACTTC. Translating gives CASSRTGYEQYF.

The chain joins TRBV2 to TRBJ1-1, with 7 nucleotides matching TRBD1. This CDR3 has 12 amino acids. The V and J ends lost 10 bases and 3 bases, in that order; junction bases with no gene match: 5. Germline V gene lookup returns CDR1 SNHLY and CDR2 FYNNEI. The CDR3 sequence: CATTGPYTEAFF. In nucleotides, the CDR3 is TGTGCCACGACAGGGCCCTACACTGAAGCTTTCTTT.

This chain joins TRBV5-1 and TRBJ2-2; TRBD1 agrees at 8 bases. CDR3 length: 16 residues. V dropped 4 bases and J dropped 0; count of bases not matched to a gene: 5. Germline V lookup: CDR1 SGHRS, CDR2 YFSETQ. CDR3 DNA: TGCGCCAGCAGCCATGAGACAGGGGCGAACACCGGGGAGCTGTTTTTT. It codes for CASSHETGANTGELFF.

The chain links TRBV5-1 to TRBJ2-5; 8 nucleotides agree with TRBD1. The CDR3 totals 15 residues. Per the germline V gene, CDR1 is SGHRS and CDR2 is YFSETQ. After removal of 3 bases from V and 1 base from J, the junction contained 5 bases not matched to a gene. CDR3 residues: CASSSDRAVQETQYF. CDR3 bases: TGCGCCAGCAGCTCGGACAGGGCTGTCCAAGAGACCCAGTACTTC.

DNA of the CDR3: TGCGCCAGCCAGTTGTATGCGGGAGAACTAGATACGCAGTATTTT. Protein: CASQLYAGELDTQYF. The rearrangement uses TRBV5-1 and TRBJ2-3, with 7 bases matching TRBD2. Germline-derived CDR1 and CDR2 are SGHRS and YFSETQ. This CDR3 has 15 residues. V was pared by 7 bases and J by 5 bases, with 13 bases of the junction left unmatched.

V is TRBV27 and J is TRBJ1-5; TRBD1 matches at 8 bases. Germline values: CDR1 MNHEY, CDR2 SMNVEV (reference sequence). The CDR3 totals 14 residues. V lost 5 bases to trimming and J lost 6 bases; unmatched junction nucleotides: 6. The CDR3 region is CASSPTGVAQPQHF. Written as DNA, the CDR3 is TGTGCCAGCAGTCCGACAGGGGTGGCTCAGCCCCAGCATTTT.

The rearrangement joins TRBV6-1 to TRBJ2-2; 7 bases agree with TRBD1. After removal of 5 bases from V and 0 bases from J, the junction contained 3 bases not matched to a gene. Germline lookup yields CDR1 MNHNS and CDR2 SASEGT. This CDR3 comprises 15 residues. The CDR3 is CASSFGTANTGELFF. CDR3 DNA: TGTGCCAGCAGTTTCGGGACAGCGAACACCGGGGAGCTGTTTTTT.

The J gene is TRBJ1-4, the V gene TRBV6-5; a weak D match, TRBD1 (6 bases). The CDR3 totals 14 residues. Germline V CDR1 and CDR2: MNHEY, SVGAGI. Trimming took off 7 bases at V and 5 bases at J, with 14 bases between the two ends. The CDR3 DNA follows: TGTGCCAGCAAGCCAGGGGTGGGGAATGAAAAACTGTTTTTT. Residues: CASKPGVGNEKLFF.

This chain joins TRBV18 and TRBJ2-7, with 7 bases fitting TRBD1. Looked up from germline, CDR1 is KGHSH and CDR2 is LQKENI. Trimming took 3 bases from V and 0 from J; bases not matched to a gene: 17. There are 19 residues in the CDR3. The DNA for the CDR3 is TGTGCCAGCTCACCGGGTCTTGGGACAGTTCGGTTCCGCTCCTACGAGCAGTACTTC. It is translated as CASSPGLGTVRFRSYEQYF.

This clone was detected only once. This rearrangement joins TRBV29-1 to TRBJ2-1; D call uncertain. Germline CDR1 and CDR2: SQVTM and ANQGSEA. V was cut by 4 bases and J by 0 bases, with 7 bases left in between. The CDR3 sequence is 13 residues long. The CDR3 DNA reads TGCAGCGTTGTCACGGGCTCCTACAATGAGCAGTTCTTC. The encoded protein is CSVVTGSYNEQFF.

This chain's CDR3 is CASSLVSRGELEQFF. CDR3 in DNA: TGTGCCAGCAGCTTAGTATCCAGGGGGGAACTGGAGCAGTTCTTC. The V gene is TRBV7-8, the J gene TRBJ2-1; TRBD1 might be the D (7 bases). CDR1 and CDR2 (germline): SGHVS, FQNEAQ. The V gene lost 1 base and the J gene lost 10 bases, with 17 bases spanning the gap. This CDR3 comprises 15 residues.

The chain is built from TRBV7-9 and TRBJ2-1; 13 bases are shared with TRBD2. In germline, CDR1 is SEHNR, CDR2 FQNEAQ (reference sequence). Trimming at V came to 6 bases and at J to 3 bases, leaving 14 bases not matched to a gene. The CDR3 covers 19 residues. The CDR3 region has the DNA TGTGCCAGCAGTTCCGGGACTAGCGGGGACCAACCAAACTACAATGAGCAGTTCTTC. Protein sequence: CASSSGTSGDQPNYNEQFF.

This sequence joins TRBV5-1 and TRBJ2-1; 13 bases align to TRBD2. Germline V gene lookup returns CDR1 SGHRS and CDR2 YFSETQ. This CDR3 has 17 amino acids. J was trimmed by 2 bases and V by 4 bases; bases with no gene match: 6. In DNA, the CDR3 is TGCGCCAGCAGCCGCGAGGGACTAGCGGGACCCTACAATGAGCAGTTCTTC. Translation gives CASSREGLAGPYNEQFF.

This chain links TRBV5-3 with TRBJ2-2; 8 bases line up with TRBD2. TRBV5-3 is flagged as an ORF with uncertain function. Losses at the gene ends were 6 bases for V and 2 bases for J; bases not matched to a gene: 6. The CDR3 runs to 15 residues. In DNA, the CDR3 is TGTGCCAGAATAGGCGGGAGGAGAAACACCGGGGAGCTGTTTTTT. Protein: CARIGGRRNTGELFF.

The V gene is TRBV4-1, the J gene TRBJ2-1; 9 bases align to TRBD1. The CDR3 runs 14 residues. Germline V gene lookup returns CDR1 MGHRA and CDR2 YSYEKL. Trimming at V came to 1 base and at J to 7 bases, leaving 2 bases not matched to a gene. Written as DNA, the CDR3 is TGCGCCAGCAGCCAAGTGGACAGGGGAAATGAGCAGTTCTTC. This encodes CASSQVDRGNEQFF.

This sequence joins TRBV7-2 and TRBJ2-7, with D maybe TRBD1 (5 bases). V lost 5 bases and J 2 bases, leaving 19 bases between the germline ends. The germline V gene encodes CDR1 SGHTA and CDR2 FQGNSA. The CDR3 loop spans 16 amino acids. CDR3 in amino acids: CASSLLPGKNAYEQYF. In DNA, the CDR3 is TGTGCCAGCAGCCTCCTACCAGGGAAAAATGCCTACGAGCAGTACTTC.

The chain couples TRBV19 to TRBJ1-4; 8 nucleotides align to TRBD1. The CDR3 runs 15 residues. J gave up 1 base and V 6 bases, and 4 bases lay outside the gene matches. CDR1 LNHDA and CDR2 SQIVND come from the germline V gene (reference sequence). CDR3 residues: CASSRRGRTNEKLFF. Here the CDR3 DNA reads TGTGCCAGTAGCCGCAGGGGGCGAACTAATGAAAAACTGTTTTTT.

The J gene is TRBJ2-5, the V gene TRBV6-6; D not certain. The germline V gene has CDR1 MNHNY and CDR2 SVGAGI (reference sequence). This CDR3 spans 13 amino acids. The germline V and J ends were trimmed by 7 bases and 5 bases, with 14 bases remaining between them. CDR3 protein: CASTRDSTETQYF. For the CDR3, the DNA is TGTGCCAGCACCCGAGACTCCACGGAGACCCAGTACTTC.

The genes are TRBV28 and TRBJ2-1; D is possibly TRBD1 (5 bases). V lost 2 bases and J lost 9, with 11 bases in between. Germline V gene lookup returns CDR1 MDHEN and CDR2 SYDVKM. This CDR3 contains 13 residues. In nucleotides, the CDR3 is TGTGCCAGCAGTTTAGGGTTTAGGGGTGAGCAGTTCTTC. Translation gives CASSLGFRGEQFF.